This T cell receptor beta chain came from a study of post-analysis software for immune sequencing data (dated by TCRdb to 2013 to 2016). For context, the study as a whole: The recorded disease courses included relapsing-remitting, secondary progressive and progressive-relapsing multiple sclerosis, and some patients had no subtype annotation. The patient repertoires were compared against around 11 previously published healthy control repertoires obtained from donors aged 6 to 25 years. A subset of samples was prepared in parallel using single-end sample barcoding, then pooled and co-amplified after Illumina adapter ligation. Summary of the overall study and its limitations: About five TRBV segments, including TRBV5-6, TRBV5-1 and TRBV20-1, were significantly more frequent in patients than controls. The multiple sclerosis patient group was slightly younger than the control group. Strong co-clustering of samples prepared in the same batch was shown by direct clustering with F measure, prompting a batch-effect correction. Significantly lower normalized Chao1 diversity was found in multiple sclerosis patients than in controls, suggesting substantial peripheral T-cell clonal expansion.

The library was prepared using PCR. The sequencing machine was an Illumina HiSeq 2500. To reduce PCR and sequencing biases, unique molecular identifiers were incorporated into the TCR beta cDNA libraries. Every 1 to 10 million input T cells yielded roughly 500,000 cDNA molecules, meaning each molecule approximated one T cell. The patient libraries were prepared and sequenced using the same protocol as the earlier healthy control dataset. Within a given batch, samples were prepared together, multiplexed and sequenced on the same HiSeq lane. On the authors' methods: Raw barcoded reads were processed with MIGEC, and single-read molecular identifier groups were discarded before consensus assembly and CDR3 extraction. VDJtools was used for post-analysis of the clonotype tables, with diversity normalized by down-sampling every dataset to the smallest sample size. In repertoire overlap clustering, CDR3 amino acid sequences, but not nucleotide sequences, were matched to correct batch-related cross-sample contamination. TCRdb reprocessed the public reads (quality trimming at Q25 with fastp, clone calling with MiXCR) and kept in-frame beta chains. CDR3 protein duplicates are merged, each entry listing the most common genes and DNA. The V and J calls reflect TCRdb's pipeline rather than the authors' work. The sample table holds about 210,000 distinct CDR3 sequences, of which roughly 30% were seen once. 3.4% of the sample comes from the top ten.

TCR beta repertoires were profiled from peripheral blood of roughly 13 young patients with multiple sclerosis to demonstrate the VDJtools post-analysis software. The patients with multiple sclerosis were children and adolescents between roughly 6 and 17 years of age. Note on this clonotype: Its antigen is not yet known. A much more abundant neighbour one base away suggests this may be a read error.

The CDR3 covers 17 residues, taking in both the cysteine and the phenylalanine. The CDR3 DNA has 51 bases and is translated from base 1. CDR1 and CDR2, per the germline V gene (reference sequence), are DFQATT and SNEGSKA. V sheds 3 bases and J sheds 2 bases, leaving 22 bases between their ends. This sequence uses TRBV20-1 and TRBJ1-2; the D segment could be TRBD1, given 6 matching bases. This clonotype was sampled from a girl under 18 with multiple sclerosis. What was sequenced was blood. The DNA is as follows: TGCAGTGCTAGCGAGGGGGGCATCGGGATTTCCAACTATGGCTACACCTTC. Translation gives CSASEGGIGISNYGYTF.